This TCR beta chain came from a study of shared clonotypes between healthy human individuals (dated by TCRdb to 2020 to 2022). For the study in its entirety: Three men and a couple of women, aged 18 to 49 years, made up the cohort. For each donor, CD4 naive and CD4 memory were each run on three plates, CD8 naive on two plates, and CD8 memory on one plate. To estimate repertoire size and how much clonotypes are shared between individuals, the study performed deep sequencing of blood TCR repertoires from 4 to 6 healthy adults. Different laboratories and diverse techniques were used to prepare libraries and sequence TCR repertoires, to increase sequencing depth and limit assay-specific biases. Each donor's leukapheresis produced roughly between roughly 0.9 and 9 billion PBMCs. Results and caveats for the whole study, not just this receptor: Higher generation probabilities were observed for clonotypes shared by all four sorted-subset donors than for non-shared clonotypes. Rarefaction of sorted-subset datasets indicated incomplete sequencing despite the large sequencing depth. Only blood was sampled, and tissue TCR repertoires likely differ from those in blood. Estimated clonotype richness was generally larger for naive than for memory subsets. Pairwise subsampling indicated that sequencing depth was expected to affect the degree of clonotype sharing among donors. Because the study included a small number of donors, the genetic and exposure-history diversity represented was limited. Across four donors, 5% to 6% of naive CD4, roughly 3.4% of naive CD8, roughly 2.3% of memory CD4, and roughly 0.4% of memory CD8 clonotypes were shared.

The CDR3 covers 18 residues, taking in both the cysteine and the phenylalanine. Only CDR3 DNA remains: 54 bases, in frame from the first base. The germline V gene sets CDR1 to MDHEN and CDR2 to SYDVKM. After removal of 5 bases from V and 5 bases from J, the junction retains 14 bases not matched to a gene. TCR CDR3 regions were amplified from genomic DNA by multiplex PCR using the deep immunoSEQ assay. For each cell subset, the extracted genomic DNA was distributed evenly across all wells of several immunoSEQ 96-well plates, and each plate served as one replicate. For sorted subsets, each replicate PCR was loaded with 200 ng genomic DNA, equivalent to 30,000 or so T cell genomes. Purified libraries were measured with a Qubit 3.0 fluorometer, size-checked on a Bioanalyzer 2100, and measured again with the KAPA Library Quantification kit. Every immunoSEQ 96-well plate was sequenced on a dedicated single-read 150-cycle Illumina NextSeq 550 flow cell. On the authors' methods: Because the immunoSEQ output held only junctional sequences and lacked quality scores, the filtering could not match the filtering applied to full-length reads. To assign V/J genes and CDR3, sequences were annotated using PyIR, a Python wrapper for IgBLAST v1.9, with IMGT germline references. Reads were removed for weak V/J assignments (E-value above 1e-6), missing CDR3, stop codons, out-of-frame junctions, or ambiguous translated residues. V3J clonotypes were defined by identical inferred V gene, J gene, and CDR3 amino acid sequence. Percentage overlap between repertoires was computed as shared unique clonotypes divided by the size of the smaller repertoire. Richness of each repertoire was evaluated using RTK rarefaction, the Chao1 estimator, and Recon v2.1 estimates of unobserved clonotypes. OLGA was used to compute generation probabilities for all TCRbeta clonotypes that the gDNA method yielded from a handful of donors. The table comes from immuneACCESS by way of TCRdb, which keeps in-frame sequences with V and J called. Part of the clones is missing from these tables; in studies checked, under half for an unresolved V gene and the rest for unknown reasons. V, J and clone size were drawn from that table, and D and trimming were deduced from the DNA. Counted in this sample were roughly 1,500,000 clones; approximately 98.5% of them appeared once. Approximately 0.38% of the sample is held by the ten biggest clonotypes.

The donors were healthy, HIV-negative adults with no recently reported acute infections or vaccinations. Every donor was a Caucasian adult living in Nashville, Tennessee, USA. CD4+ T cells were enriched by magnetic negative selection; naive cells were then positively selected on CD45RA, and the negative fraction formed the memory subset. Blood was collected by leukapheresis, and PBMCs were isolated by Ficoll-Histopaque density gradient centrifugation and then cryopreserved in liquid nitrogen vapor phase. Analytical flow cytometry was used to check the purity and quantity of each magnetically sorted T cell population. From each sorted fraction, genomic DNA was isolated and quantified by UV absorbance on a Nanodrop 2000c. Concerning this clone: No cognate antigen has been identified for it. Within one base of it there is no much larger clone, and no base qualities were kept.

The V and J genes are TRBV28 and TRBJ2-1; the central 11 bases match TRBD2. The sequence was collected from a man aged 30 to 39 in good health. The source material was naive CD4+ T cells sorted from blood. The sample's cell subset or site label is to be understood as: CD45RA+ positively selected. The nucleotide sequence is given as TGTGCCAGCAGTCCGGGGGGTAGCGGGAGGGGCGGCCACAATGAGCAGTTCTTC. This yields the protein CASSPGGSGRGGHNEQFF.